This T cell receptor beta chain was captured in a study of cytomegalovirus exposure and HLA in healthy donors. As concerns this clone: The antigen is unknown.

Germline V gives CDR1 SGHAT, CDR2 FQNNGV. The CDR3 runs 13 residues. Trimming stripped 4 bases from V and 10 bases from J, with 14 bases between. Primers included in the PCR were 60 Vbeta and 13 Jbeta primers. How the authors handled the data: A later analysis counted 70 million to 85 million unique TCR beta chains, about 10 million shared. Sequencing was performed with immunoSEQ multiplex PCR; in TCRdb, only in-frame clones are kept and a portion is missing. V, J and clone size are taken as reported in that table, and D and trimming were inferred from the DNA itself. This repertoire comprises 75,000 to 80,000 clones; its ten largest clones make up approximately 4.2%. Study-wide points: There was a cluster of highly shared sequence variants that was likely a sequencing artifact.

V gene TRBV11-2 combines with J gene TRBJ2-1, with a tentative D call TRBD1 (5 bases). Material: PBMCs. The receptor was derived from a man in his late teens or twenties in good health and CMV-seropositive. This CDR3 reads CASSWTTDKEQFF. CDR3 coding DNA: TGTGCCAGCAGCTGGACGACAGATAAAGAGCAGTTCTTC. Full variable domain (rest looked up from reference TRBV11-2 and TRBJ2-1): EAGVAQSPRYKIIEKRQSVAFWCNPISGHATLYWYQQILGQGPKLLIQFQNNGVVDDSQLPKDRFSAERLKGVDSTLKIQPAKLEDSAVYLCASSWTTDKEQFFGPGTRLTVL.